This TCR beta chain originates from a study of T cell clonotyping in hematopoietic cell transplantation. Background on the study: Recipient samples before transplant were obtained post-cytoreduction.

Time point denoted: recipient sample about 28 days before transplant, after cytoreduction. Study conclusions and caveats: Few recipient clonotypes overlapped donors; over 97% were de novo at given depth.

For this clone: Its antigen is not identified.

The method was immunoSEQ multiplex PCR; TCRdb's version includes in-frame clones alone and lacks a portion of them. The repertoire holds about 16,000 clones, roughly 93% seen once, with about 1.8% in the top ten. V was clipped by 2 bases and J by 2 bases; unmatched bases: 11. There are 18 residues in the CDR3. Per germline, CDR1 SEHNR and CDR2 FQNEAQ (reference sequence). This specimen consisted of peripheral blood mononuclear cells, obtained before stem cell transplant. V gene TRBV7-9 combines with J gene TRBJ2-2; TRBD1 matches 7 bases. This clonotype was obtained from a young man with biphenotypic leukemia. Some clones in this sample may be carry-over from other donors' samples. The CDR3 sequence is CASSLTTLRDSNTGELFF. The CDR3 DNA follows: TGTGCCAGCAGCTTAACGACGTTGAGGGACAGTAACACCGGGGAGCTGTTTTTT.